One and the same sample provided the 32 T cell receptor beta chains below, sequenced in a study of T cell responses to AZD1222 COVID-19 vaccine. Data came from immunoSEQ multiplex PCR; TCRdb stores just in-frame clones and leaves some out. The table lists roughly 93,000 clones, around 92% of them singletons. Specimen: peripheral blood, collected on day 0 of MenACWY control vaccination. Every receptor here comes from an adult in good health.

The rearrangement links TRBV9 to TRBJ2-5, with unresolved D. Germline lookup yields CDR1 SGDLS and CDR2 YYNGEE. V lost 0 bases, J lost 2 bases, and 14 bases lay in between. The CDR3 sequence is 16 residues long. CDR3 sequence: CASSVAPRSEQETQYF. The CDR3 bases are TGTGCCAGCAGCGTAGCTCCCAGGTCCGAACAAGAGACCCAGTACTTC.

The chain recombines TRBV2 with TRBJ1-2; D unclear. Germline V gene sequence: CDR1 SNHLY, CDR2 FYNNEI. This CDR3 is 16 amino acids long. V was clipped by 4 bases and J by 0 bases, with 15 bases between them. The CDR3: CASSVARTAPNYGYTF. CDR3 nucleotide sequence: TGTGCCAGCAGTGTGGCCAGGACGGCGCCTAACTATGGCTACACCTTC. Drawing the rest from reference TRBV2 and TRBJ1-2, the complete variable domain is EPEVTQTPSHQVTQMGQEVILRCVPISNHLYFYWYRQILGQKVEFLVSFYNNEISEKSEIFDDQFSVERPDGSNFTLKIRSTKLEDSAMYFCASSVARTAPNYGYTFGSGTRLTVV.

This chain uses TRBV9 with TRBJ2-1; D unresolved. Per the germline V gene, CDR1 is SGDLS and CDR2 is YYNGEE. The CDR3 loop spans 14 amino acids. The ends were cut back, 0 bases at V and 4 bases at J, with 8 bases in the middle. CDR3 bases: TGTGCCAGCAGCGTAGCAGAATATTACAATGAGCAGTTCTTC. This translates into CASSVAEYYNEQFF.

The DNA for the CDR3 is TGTGCCAGCGGGAAAGCGGGGGGAGCTCCCGGGGAGCTGTTTTTT. Translating gives CASGKAGGAPGELFF. V gene TRBV7-2 combines with J gene TRBJ2-2; 9 bases fit TRBD2. Per the germline V gene, CDR1 is SGHTA and CDR2 is FQGNSA. V shed 8 bases, J shed 6 bases, and the junction held 10 bases outside the gene matches. This CDR3 comprises 15 residues.

The rearrangement links TRBV3-1 (or the pseudogene TRBV3-2) to TRBJ2-7; TRBD2 matches at 8 bases. CDR3 length: 15 residues. The trim removed 4 bases at V and 2 bases at J, leaving 7 bases unmatched. The germline V gene encodes CDR1 LGHDT and CDR2 YNNKEL (reference sequence). CDR3 nucleotide sequence: TGTGCCAGCAGCCCCACCGGGAGGGTGCCCTACGAGCAGTACTTC. This encodes CASSPTGRVPYEQYF.

The chain joins TRBV4-3 to TRBJ2-7; D is tentatively TRBD1 or TRBD2 (5 bases each). CDR1 is LGHNA, CDR2 YSLEER, per germline. The V end was cut by 0 bases, the J end by 2 bases, with 11 bases between. The CDR3 contains 15 residues. The CDR3 DNA reads as TGCGCCAGCAGCCAAGATTGGGACGCCCCCTACGAGCAGTACTTC. Its translation is CASSQDWDAPYEQYF.

The J gene is TRBJ2-1, the V gene TRBV5-1; the match to TRBD2 covers 13 bases. The CDR3 has 16 residues. V shed 0 bases and J 8 bases; nucleotides not matched to a gene: 5. CDR1 is SGHRS and CDR2 is YFSETQ in the germline V gene. The CDR3 loop reads CASSLAGLAGAHEQFF. CDR3 in DNA: TGCGCCAGCAGCTTGGCCGGACTAGCGGGGGCCCATGAGCAGTTCTTC.

The genes are TRBV11-2 and TRBJ1-6; 9 nucleotides align to TRBD1. The CDR3 is made up of 16 amino acids. CDR1 is SGHAT and CDR2 is FQNNGV in the germline V gene. The V segment lost 2 bases and the J segment 13 bases; nucleotides outside the gene matches: 12. The CDR3 DNA is TGTGCCAGCAGCTTATCCACAGGGGGCGGACGACTGCCCCTCCACTTT. The encoded protein is CASSLSTGGGRLPLHF.

V and J are TRBV27 and TRBJ1-6; possible D gene TRBD1, 5 bases. Germline V gives CDR1 MNHEY, CDR2 SMNVEV (reference sequence). The V end was cut by 7 bases, the J end by 13 bases, with 14 bases between. The CDR3 runs to 12 residues. CDR3 DNA sequence: TGTGCCAGCACCATTACAGGTGAGCCCCTCCACTTT. Residues: CASTITGEPLHF.

This chain uses TRBV11-2 with TRBJ1-4; weak D call: TRBD1 (6 bases). Trimming removed 5 bases at V and 5 bases at J, with 15 bases between. The V gene's germline CDR1 is SGHAT and CDR2 FQNNGV. This CDR3 spans 15 amino acids. The CDR3 DNA is TGTGCCAGCAGCCAGGTCCAGGGGTTAAATGAAAAACTGTTTTTT. This encodes CASSQVQGLNEKLFF.

The rearrangement links TRBV11-2 to TRBJ2-1; D is perhaps TRBD2 (6 bases). Trimming took off 4 bases at V and 5 bases at J, with 12 bases between the two ends. The CDR3 is made up of 14 amino acids. The germline CDR1 and CDR2 sequences are SGHAT and FQNNGV. CDR3 coding DNA: TGTGCCAGCAGCTACGGGACTCCGAACAATGAGCAGTTCTTC. This gives the protein CASSYGTPNNEQFF.

The rearrangement links TRBV7-9 to TRBJ1-6; TRBD1 might be the D (6 bases). The V and J ends lost 1 base and 4 bases respectively, with 11 bases between them. Germline-derived CDR1 and CDR2 are SEHNR and FQNEAQ (reference sequence). This CDR3 is 16 amino acids long. The CDR3 is CASSLGQEHYNSPLHF. Written as DNA, the CDR3 is TGTGCCAGCAGCTTAGGACAGGAGCATTATAATTCACCCCTCCACTTT.

V usage is TRBV10-3 and J usage is TRBJ1-1; D remains unclear. The CDR3 is 15 amino acids. Trimming shortened V by 0 bases and J by 0 bases, and 8 bases separated the two germline ends. The germline gives CDR1 ENHRY, CDR2 SYGVKD. CDR3 DNA sequence: TGTGCCATCAGTGAGTCGATAGGGCTGAACACTGAAGCTTTCTTT. Residues: CAISESIGLNTEAFF.

This chain connects TRBV11-2 to TRBJ2-1; 10 bases agree with TRBD2. The V gene end was trimmed by 0 bases and the J gene end by 8 bases; junction bases not matched to a gene: 7. The CDR3 is made up of 16 amino acids. Germline CDR1 and CDR2: SGHAT and FQNNGV. DNA for the CDR3: TGTGCCAGCAGCTTAGATAGGAGCGGGGGGGGCCATGAGCAGTTCTTC. Translated, it gives CASSLDRSGGGHEQFF.

This chain uses TRBV12-3 or TRBV12-4 with TRBJ2-1; TRBD1 agrees at 8 bases. Trimming at V came to 2 bases and at J to 12 bases, leaving 6 bases not matched to a gene. This CDR3 comprises 13 residues. In nucleotides, the CDR3 is TGTGCCAGCAGTTTAAATCAGGGGGCCCCGCAGTTCTTC. Its translation: CASSLNQGAPQFF.

The V gene is TRBV2, the J gene TRBJ1-1; weak D call: TRBD1 (5 bases). The germline V gene encodes CDR1 SNHLY and CDR2 FYNNEI. V lost 8 bases to trimming and J lost 3 bases, with 10 bases between them. The CDR3 is 12 amino acids. CDR3 nucleotide sequence: TGTGCCAGCCGAGGAGGGGACACTGAAGCTTTCTTT. Translated, it gives CASRGGDTEAFF. Together with reference TRBV2 and TRBJ1-1, the CDR3 gives the full variable domain: EPEVTQTPSHQVTQMGQEVILRCVPISNHLYFYWYRQILGQKVEFLVSFYNNEISEKSEIFDDQFSVERPDGSNFTLKIRSTKLEDSAMYFCASRGGDTEAFFGQGTRLTVV.

The V call is TRBV19, the J call TRBJ1-6; 8 bases are a match to TRBD1. V was pared by 6 bases and J by 7 bases, with 5 bases of the junction left unmatched. This CDR3 region has 14 residues. Germline V gene sequence: CDR1 LNHDA, CDR2 SQIVND (reference sequence). CDR3 region: CASSRTGLNSPLHF. CDR3 in DNA: TGTGCCAGTAGCCGGACAGGGCTCAATTCACCCCTCCACTTT.

V usage is TRBV29-1 and J usage is TRBJ2-3; 12 bases line up with TRBD2. The CDR3 spans 14 residues. The V gene end was trimmed by 6 bases and the J gene end by 4 bases; junction bases not matched to a gene: 5. Germline CDR1 reads SQVTM; CDR2 reads ANQGSEA. The CDR3 here is CSVMTSGGADTQYF. The CDR3 nucleotides are TGCAGCGTAATGACTAGCGGGGGCGCAGATACGCAGTATTTT.

This clone was counted only a few times. This chain links TRBV18 with TRBJ1-1; 9 nucleotides agree with TRBD1. CDR3 length: 13 amino acids. Germline V gene data show CDR1 as KGHSH and CDR2 as LQKENI. V was clipped by 3 bases and J by 7 bases; unmatched bases: 3. CDR3 amino acids: CASSPKDRGEAFF. The CDR3 DNA reads TGTGCCAGCTCACCGAAGGACAGGGGTGAAGCTTTCTTT.

J is TRBJ2-2 and V is TRBV3-1 (or the pseudogene TRBV3-2); D may be TRBD1 (7 bases). Germline CDR1 LGHDT, CDR2 YNNKEL (reference sequence). Trimming stripped 1 base from V and 6 bases from J, with 15 bases between. The CDR3 consists of 16 residues. This CDR3 is CASSQAQGGLAGELFF. The CDR3 DNA is TGTGCCAGCAGCCAAGCGCAGGGGGGCCTCGCCGGGGAGCTGTTTTTT.

The rearrangement links TRBV6-6 to TRBJ1-1; D remains unclear. Between the trimmed V and J ends, which lost 2 bases and 4 bases, there was a span of 8 bases. Germline CDR1 reads MNHNY; CDR2 reads SVGAGI (reference sequence). The CDR3 runs to 13 residues. The CDR3 is CASSYAKGTEAFF. The CDR3 coding sequence is TGTGCCAGCAGTTACGCAAAGGGCACTGAAGCTTTCTTT.

V usage is TRBV5-1 and J usage is TRBJ1-2, with TRBD1 as a possible D gene (5 bases). Germline assignment: CDR1 SGHRS and CDR2 YFSETQ. The CDR3 totals 13 residues. Trimming pared 4 bases from V and 4 bases from J, leaving 11 bases between. DNA of the CDR3: TGCGCCAGCAGCGCGGGACGGCTCTATGGCTACACCTTC. Its translation is CASSAGRLYGYTF. Full variable domain (missing parts from reference TRBV5-1 and TRBJ1-2): KAGVTQTPRYLIKTRGQQVTLSCSPISGHRSVSWYQQTPGQGLQFLFEYFSETQRNKGNFPGRFSGRQFSNSRSEMNVSTLELGDSALYLCASSAGRLYGYTFGSGTRLTVV.

The chain joins TRBV27 to TRBJ2-7; D remains unclear. Trimming pared 2 bases from V and 5 bases from J, leaving 10 bases between. Germline lookup yields CDR1 MNHEY and CDR2 SMNVEV (reference sequence). This CDR3 region has 13 residues. In nucleotides, the CDR3 is TGTGCCAGCAGTTTAGGATACTTCCACGAGCAGTACTTC. This encodes CASSLGYFHEQYF.

The chain links TRBV9 to TRBJ2-2, with unresolved D. The CDR3 length is 16 residues. Germline V gene sequence: CDR1 SGDLS, CDR2 YYNGEE. V dropped 0 bases and J dropped 0 bases, with 9 bases sitting between them. The CDR3 reads CASSVENSPNTGELFF. The CDR3 nucleotides are TGTGCCAGCAGCGTAGAAAACAGCCCGAACACCGGGGAGCTGTTTTTT.

The CDR3 coding sequence is TGTGCCAGCTATTCCGCGGGGGGGGGCAGCTCACCCCTCCACTTT. Protein sequence: CASYSAGGGSSPLHF. The chain has TRBV28 and TRBJ1-6, with D maybe TRBD1 (6 bases). The CDR3 covers 15 residues. The V gene lost 8 bases and the J gene lost 10 bases, with 21 bases spanning the gap. Germline lookup yields CDR1 MDHEN and CDR2 SYDVKM.

The rearrangement joins TRBV7-2 to TRBJ2-3; D is possibly TRBD2 (5 bases). The CDR3 is 12 amino acids. Trimming took off 1 base at V and 12 bases at J, with 11 bases between the two ends. Germline V lookup: CDR1 SGHTA, CDR2 FQGNSA. CDR3 protein: CASSLVSGPQYF. The CDR3 bases are TGTGCCAGCAGCTTAGTGAGCGGTCCCCAGTATTTT. Full variable domain (remainder filled in from reference TRBV7-2 and TRBJ2-3): GAGVSQSPSNKVTEKGKDVELRCDPISGHTALYWYRQSLGQGLEFLIYFQGNSAPDKSGLPSDRFSAERTGGSVSTLTIQRTQQEDSAVYLCASSLVSGPQYFGPGTRLTVL.

The CDR3 DNA is TGCGCCAGCAGCCAAGATCGATTAGTCCGCCTTAATGAAAAACTGTTTTTT. Encoded protein: CASSQDRLVRLNEKLFF. The V gene is TRBV4-1, the J gene TRBJ1-4, with D hard to call. Trimming removed 0 bases at V and 4 bases at J, with 15 bases between. The CDR3 covers 17 residues. In germline, CDR1 is MGHRA, CDR2 YSYEKL.

The chain recombines TRBV10-2 with TRBJ2-2, with 7 bases matching TRBD2. The V gene end was trimmed by 3 bases and the J gene end by 5 bases; junction bases not matched to a gene: 6. Germline CDR1 WSHSY, CDR2 SAAADI. CDR3 length: 15 residues. CDR3 sequence reads: CASSENSGETGELFF. The CDR3 nucleotides read TGCGCCAGCAGTGAAAACAGCGGGGAGACCGGGGAGCTGTTTTTT.

The chain has TRBV6-2 or TRBV6-3 and TRBJ2-1, with 12 bases that match TRBD2. In germline, CDR1 is MNHEY, CDR2 SVGEGT. Trimming at V came to 5 bases and at J to 5 bases, leaving 4 bases not matched to a gene. The CDR3 loop spans 15 amino acids. The CDR3 DNA reads as TGTGCCAGCAGTCCCCTAGCGGGGGGGAACAATGAGCAGTTCTTC. Translation gives CASSPLAGGNNEQFF.

The V and J genes are TRBV4-3 and TRBJ1-1, with D uncertain. CDR1 and CDR2 from the germline V gene are LGHNA and YSLEER. This CDR3 is 11 amino acids long. The germline V and J ends were trimmed by 7 bases and 4 bases, with 7 bases remaining between them. The CDR3 protein is CASTAGTEAFF. The CDR3 bases are TGCGCCAGCACTGCCGGCACTGAAGCTTTCTTT.

On this clone itself: Likely a read error: the CDR3 ends without its conserved phenylalanine or tryptophan. No DNA is shown, since the ends of the CDR3 on it are uncertain; the CDR3 is the one TCRdb lists. The chain couples TRBV12-5 to TRBJ1-4; the tabulated D call, TRBD1, remains unverified against the DNA. CDR1 is LGHNT, CDR2 FRNRAP, per germline. The CDR3 adds up to 10 amino acids, both ends counted. CDR3: CASGLVGASG.

The chain joins TRBV18 to TRBJ1-2; 10 bases line up with TRBD1. CDR3 length: 18 amino acids. V shed 1 base, J shed 0 bases, and the junction held 8 bases outside the gene matches. Germline CDR1 is KGHSH and CDR2 is LQKENI. This chain's CDR3 is CASSPQGTGVNANYGYTF. The DNA of the CDR3 is TGTGCCAGCTCACCACAGGGGACAGGGGTAAATGCTAACTATGGCTACACCTTC. Filled out from reference TRBV18 and TRBJ1-2, the complete variable domain reads NAGVMQNPRHLVRRRGQEARLRCSPMKGHSHVYWYRQLPEEGLKFMVYLQKENIIDESGMPKERFSAEFPKEGPSILRIQQVVRGDSAAYFCASSPQGTGVNANYGYTFGSGTRLTVV.